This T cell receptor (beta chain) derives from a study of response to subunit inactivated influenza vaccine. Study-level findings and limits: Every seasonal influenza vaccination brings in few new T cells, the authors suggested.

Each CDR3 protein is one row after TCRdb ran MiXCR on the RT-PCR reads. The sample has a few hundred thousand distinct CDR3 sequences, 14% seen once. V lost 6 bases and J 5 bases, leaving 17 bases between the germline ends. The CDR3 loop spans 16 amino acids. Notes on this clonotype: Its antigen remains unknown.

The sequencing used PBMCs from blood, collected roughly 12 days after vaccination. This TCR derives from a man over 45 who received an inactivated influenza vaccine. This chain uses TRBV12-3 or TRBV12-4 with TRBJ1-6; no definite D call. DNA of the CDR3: TGTGCCAGCAGCGTGAATGCCGCAACCAATAATTCACCCCTCCACTTT. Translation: CASSVNAATNNSPLHF.